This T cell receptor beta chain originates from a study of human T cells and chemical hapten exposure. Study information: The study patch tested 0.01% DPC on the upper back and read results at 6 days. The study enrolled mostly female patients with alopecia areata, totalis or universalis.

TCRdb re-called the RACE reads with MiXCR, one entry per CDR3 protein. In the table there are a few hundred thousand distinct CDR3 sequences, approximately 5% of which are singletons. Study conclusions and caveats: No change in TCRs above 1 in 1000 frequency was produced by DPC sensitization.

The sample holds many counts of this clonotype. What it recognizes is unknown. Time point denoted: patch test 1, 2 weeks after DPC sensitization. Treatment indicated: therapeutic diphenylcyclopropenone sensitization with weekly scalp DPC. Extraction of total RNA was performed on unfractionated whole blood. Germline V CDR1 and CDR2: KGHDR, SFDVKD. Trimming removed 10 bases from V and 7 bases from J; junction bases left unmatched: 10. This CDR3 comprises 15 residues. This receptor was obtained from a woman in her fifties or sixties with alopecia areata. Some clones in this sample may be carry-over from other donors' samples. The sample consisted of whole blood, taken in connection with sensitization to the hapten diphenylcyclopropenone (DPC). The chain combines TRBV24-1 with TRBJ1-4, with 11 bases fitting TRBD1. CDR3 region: CATRTGGIQGEKLFF. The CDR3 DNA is TGTGCCACTCGGACAGGGGGCATTCAGGGTGAAAAACTGTTTTTT.